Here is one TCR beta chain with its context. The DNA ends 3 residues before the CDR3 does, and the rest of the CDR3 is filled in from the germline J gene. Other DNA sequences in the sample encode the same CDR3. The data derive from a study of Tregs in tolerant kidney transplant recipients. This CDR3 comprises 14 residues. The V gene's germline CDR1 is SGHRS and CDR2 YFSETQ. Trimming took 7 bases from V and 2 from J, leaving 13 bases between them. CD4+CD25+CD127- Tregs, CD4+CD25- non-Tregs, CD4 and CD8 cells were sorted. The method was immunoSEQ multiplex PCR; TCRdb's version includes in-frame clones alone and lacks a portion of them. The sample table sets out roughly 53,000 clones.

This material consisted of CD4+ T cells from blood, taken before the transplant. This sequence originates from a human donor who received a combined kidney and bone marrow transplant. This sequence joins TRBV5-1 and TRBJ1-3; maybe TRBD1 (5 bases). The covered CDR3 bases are TGCGCCAGCTCCCTGGGGGGAGCTGGAAACACC. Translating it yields CASSLGGAGNT. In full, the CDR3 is CASSLGGAGNTIYF.